Below are 8 T cell receptor beta chains sequenced from a single sample in a study of blood T cell repertoires in COVID-19 (dated by TCRdb to the early 2020s). The method behind the library was the immunoSEQ multiplex PCR assay. The source is immuneACCESS, and TCRdb retained only in-frame sequences with V and J called. Part of the clones is not carried over; for the studies checked, unresolved V genes explain less than half of this, and the remainder is unexplained. This sample lists around 300,000 clones; approximately 87% were detected once. The ten largest clones capture approximately 5.3% of the sample. The sequencing input was PBMCs or T cells enriched from blood (not recorded which). These receptors were taken from a woman aged 25 to 45 who had recovered from COVID-19.

The chain has TRBV19 and TRBJ1-5; D possibly corresponds to TRBD1 (6 bases). CDR3 size: 16 residues. The ends were cut back, 2 bases at V and 1 base at J, with 12 bases in the middle. Germline lookup yields CDR1 LNHDA and CDR2 SQIVND (reference sequence). The CDR3 is CASSIWGQGSNQPQHF. CDR3 bases: TGTGCCAGTAGTATATGGGGGCAGGGAAGCAATCAGCCCCAGCATTTT.

The rearrangement joins TRBV9 to TRBJ1-1, with D possibly TRBD1 on 5 matching bases. The CDR3 is made up of 13 amino acids. The germline V gene encodes CDR1 SGDLS and CDR2 YYNGEE. V shed 4 bases and J shed 7 bases, with 14 bases lying between them. CDR3 sequence reads: CASSNRPWDEAFF. As DNA, the CDR3 is TGTGCCAGCAGCAACAGGCCTTGGGATGAAGCTTTCTTT.

The V gene is TRBV24-1, the J gene TRBJ1-4, with TRBD1 as a possible D gene (6 bases). The CDR3 runs 15 residues. Germline V CDR1 and CDR2: KGHDR, SFDVKD. Trimming took 9 bases from V and 4 from J, leaving 17 bases between them. Here the CDR3 reads CATGRTGRGNEKLFF. CDR3 DNA sequence: TGTGCCACCGGAAGAACAGGGAGAGGTAATGAAAAACTGTTTTTT.

The J gene is TRBJ2-7, the V gene TRBV28, with D perhaps matching TRBD1 (5 bases). Per the germline V gene, CDR1 is MDHEN and CDR2 is SYDVKM. The CDR3 runs 15 residues. The V end was cut by 6 bases, the J end by 2 bases, with 17 bases between. The CDR3 DNA reads as TGTGCCAGCAGGCTCAGGGTAGGAGTCACCTACGAGCAGTACTTC. Protein sequence: CASRLRVGVTYEQYF.

The CDR3 spells CASSLNSPTDYGYTF. CDR3 in DNA: TGTGCCAGCAGCTTGAACAGCCCGACGGACTATGGCTACACCTTC. The rearrangement joins TRBV5-6 to TRBJ1-2, with unresolved D. The CDR3 length is 15 residues. Germline-derived CDR1 and CDR2 are SGHDT and YYEEEE. V was clipped by 1 base and J by 3 bases, with 13 bases between them.

The rearrangement uses TRBV3-1 (or the pseudogene TRBV3-2) and TRBJ1-6; the match to TRBD1 covers 7 bases. Germline trimming cut 10 bases from V and 7 bases from J; bases unmatched to any gene: 10. This CDR3 contains 14 residues. Per germline, CDR1 LGHDT and CDR2 YNNKEL (reference sequence). Here the CDR3 DNA reads TGTGCCACCTCCGTGGACAGGAGAAATTCACCCCTCCACTTT. It codes for CATSVDRRNSPLHF.

This chain links TRBV6-5 with TRBJ2-5; 8 bases match TRBD2. The V gene end was trimmed by 0 bases and the J gene end by 7 bases; junction bases not matched to a gene: 7. The CDR3 spans 15 residues. Per the germline V gene, CDR1 is MNHEY and CDR2 is SVGAGI. The CDR3 is CASSYSPGGLGTQYF. The DNA of the CDR3 is TGTGCCAGCAGTTACTCGCCGGGGGGGCTTGGGACCCAGTACTTC.

The chain is built from TRBV4-1 and TRBJ2-7; 7 positions match TRBD1. CDR1 is MGHRA and CDR2 is YSYEKL in the germline V gene. Germline trimming cut 4 bases from V and 2 bases from J; bases unmatched to any gene: 11. This CDR3 contains 16 residues. In DNA form, the CDR3 reads TGCGCCAGCAGCCCTACCGACAGGGCCGAGACCTACGAGCAGTACTTC. Translating gives CASSPTDRAETYEQYF.